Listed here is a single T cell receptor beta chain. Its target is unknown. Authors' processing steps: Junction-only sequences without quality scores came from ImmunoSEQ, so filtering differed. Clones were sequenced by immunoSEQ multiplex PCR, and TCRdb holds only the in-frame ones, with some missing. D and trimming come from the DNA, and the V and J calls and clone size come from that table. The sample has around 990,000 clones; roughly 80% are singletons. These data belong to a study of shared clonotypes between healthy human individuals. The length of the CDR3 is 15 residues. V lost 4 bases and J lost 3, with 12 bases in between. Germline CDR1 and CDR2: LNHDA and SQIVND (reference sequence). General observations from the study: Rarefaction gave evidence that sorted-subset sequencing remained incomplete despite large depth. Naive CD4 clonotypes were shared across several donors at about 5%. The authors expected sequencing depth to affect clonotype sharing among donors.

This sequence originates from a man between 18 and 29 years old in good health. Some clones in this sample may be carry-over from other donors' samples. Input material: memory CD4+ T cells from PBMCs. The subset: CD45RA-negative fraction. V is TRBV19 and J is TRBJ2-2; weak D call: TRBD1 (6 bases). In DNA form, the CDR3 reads TGTGCCAGTAGTACGACGGACAGAGACACCGGGGAGCTGTTTTTT. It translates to CASSTTDRDTGELFF.